This T cell receptor (beta chain) was found in a study of cytomegalovirus exposure and HLA in healthy donors. PCR used 60 Vbeta primers and 13 Jbeta primers. Sequenced by immunoSEQ multiplex PCR; TCRdb stores in-frame clones only, minus some. The data hold 110,000 or so clones, with 77% observed a single time. In germline, CDR1 is SNHLY, CDR2 FYNNEI. Deletions cut 4 bases from V and 6 bases from J, with 13 bases between. The CDR3 has 14 amino acids. The chain links TRBV2 to TRBJ1-5, with D maybe TRBD1 (5 bases). Sequencing was done on a sample of PBMCs. This sequence originates from a man in his forties or fifties in good health and CMV-seropositive. The CDR3 nucleotides are TGTGCCAGCAGTGTGACGGAGGGGCCTCAGCCCCAGCATTTT. It is translated as CASSVTEGPQPQHF.